Each of the 3 T cell receptor beta chains below was sequenced from the same sample in a study of cytomegalovirus exposure and HLA in healthy donors. 13 Jbeta primers and 60 Vbeta primers were used for the PCR. Some clones are missing from TCRdb's copy, which holds only in-frame ones; the method was immunoSEQ multiplex PCR. The sample consists of approximately 220,000 clones, around 85% of them appearing once. Sample: PBMCs. The source is a girl between 2 and 10 years old in good health and CMV-seronegative.

The rearrangement joins TRBV7-2 to TRBJ2-7, with D possibly TRBD1 on 5 matching bases. The CDR3 loop spans 17 amino acids. CDR1 is SGHTA, CDR2 FQGNSA, per germline. Trimming left V 1 base short and J 4 bases short, with 20 bases between. The CDR3 DNA reads as TGTGCCAGCAGCTTAGGGATCAGGGCAGGTCACGGGTACGAGCAGTACTTC. Translated, it gives CASSLGIRAGHGYEQYF.

This clone was found once. The rearrangement links TRBV7-3 to TRBJ2-3, with TRBD2 matching 11 bases. CDR3 length: 18 residues. Germline loops: CDR1 SGHTA, CDR2 FQGTGA. The V segment lost 0 bases and the J segment 1 base; nucleotides outside the gene matches: 6. For the CDR3, the DNA is TGTGCCAGCAGCTTAACTAGCGGGGGGGCCTTTGGCACAGATACGCAGTATTTT. This encodes CASSLTSGGAFGTDTQYF.

The chain uses TRBV6-5 and TRBJ1-3; D not certain. The CDR3 sequence is 15 residues long. Germline assignment: CDR1 MNHEY and CDR2 SVGAGI. V was shortened by 2 bases and J by 0 bases, with 8 bases between the two germline ends. The CDR3 is CASSYRERSGNTIYF. The DNA for the CDR3 is TGTGCCAGCAGTTACCGGGAGCGCTCTGGAAACACCATATATTTT.